These 24 T cell receptor beta chains originate from one sample sequenced in a study of T-cell memory formation after mild COVID-19. TCRdb analysed the 5' RACE reads with MiXCR anew, one entry per CDR3 protein. The sample includes 95,000 to 120,000 distinct CDR3 sequences, roughly 20% of them seen just once. Material for sequencing was PBMCs or a T cell subset sorted from them (not recorded which). These receptors all come from a man younger than 30 who had mild COVID-19 (a few samples of this study predate the infection). Cell type and time point are not known.

The chain couples TRBV15 to TRBJ2-3; D not resolved. From germline, CDR1 is LNHNV and CDR2 YYDKDF (reference sequence). The CDR3 has 13 amino acids. V was shortened by 6 bases and J by 2 bases, with 9 bases between the two germline ends. CDR3 in DNA: TGTGCCACCAGACACCGTAACACAGATACGCAGTATTTT. Protein: CATRHRNTDTQYF.

The gene calls are TRBV10-2 and TRBJ1-2; no firm D call. CDR3 length equals 15 residues. The V gene lost 7 bases and the J gene lost 4 bases, with 19 bases spanning the gap. The germline gives CDR1 WSHSY, CDR2 SAAADI. The chain's CDR3 is CASTGPFFPGYGYTF. DNA for the CDR3: TGCGCCAGCACCGGGCCTTTCTTCCCTGGCTATGGCTACACCTTC.

This clonotype was picked up a small number of times. The chain recombines TRBV12-3 or TRBV12-4 with TRBJ2-3; D gene unclear. The CDR3 loop spans 13 amino acids. Trimming left V 7 bases short and J 2 bases short, with 10 bases between. Written as DNA, the CDR3 is TGTGCCAGCATGCGGCCTTACACAGATACGCAGTATTTT. Translated: CASMRPYTDTQYF.

The chain carries TRBV4-1 and TRBJ2-2; D not resolved. The CDR3 contains 13 residues. Germline CDR1 reads MGHRA; CDR2 reads YSYEKL. The ends were cut back, 1 base at V and 7 bases at J, with 7 bases in the middle. CDR3: CASSQGGVGELFF. Written as DNA, the CDR3 is TGCGCCAGCAGCCAAGGTGGAGTCGGGGAGCTGTTTTTT.

The rearrangement joins TRBV30 to TRBJ1-2; 7 bases are shared with TRBD1. The CDR3 spans 14 residues. The V gene's germline CDR1 is GTSNPN and CDR2 SVGIG (reference sequence). The V and J ends lost 1 base and 2 bases, in that order; junction bases with no gene match: 4. The CDR3 is CAWSEDRANYGYTF. The CDR3 DNA is TGTGCCTGGAGTGAAGACAGGGCCAACTATGGCTACACCTTC.

The J gene is TRBJ2-2, the V gene TRBV4-1; D gene unclear. The CDR3 contains 15 residues. Trimming shortened V by 2 bases and J by 6 bases, and 13 bases separated the two germline ends. The germline gives CDR1 MGHRA, CDR2 YSYEKL. The CDR3 sequence is CASSQYASESGELFF. CDR3 sequence (DNA): TGCGCCAGCAGCCAATATGCCTCAGAGTCCGGGGAGCTGTTTTTT.

The rearrangement uses TRBV15 and TRBJ2-5; D is tentatively TRBD1 or TRBD2 (6 bases each). Germline V lookup: CDR1 LNHNV, CDR2 YYDKDF (reference sequence). The CDR3 has 15 amino acids. V was clipped by 0 bases and J by 5 bases, with 13 bases between them. In DNA, the CDR3 is TGTGCCACCAGCAGAGATGGGGGGCCATTGGAGACCCAGTACTTC. Protein sequence: CATSRDGGPLETQYF.

The CDR3 spells CASSPYGYEKLFF. The CDR3 DNA is TGTGCCAGCAGCCCATATGGCTATGAAAAACTGTTTTTT. The chain links TRBV12-3 or TRBV12-4 to TRBJ1-4; no reliable D call. CDR3 length: 13 amino acids. Trimming removed 6 bases from V and 6 bases from J, with 11 bases in between.

In its sample, this clonotype was seen many times. The chain uses TRBV25-1 and TRBJ2-2; possibly TRBD2 for D (5 bases). Germline loops: CDR1 MGHDK, CDR2 SYGVNS. The CDR3 is 15 amino acids. The V and J ends lost 3 bases and 5 bases respectively, with 13 bases between them. The CDR3, as DNA: TGTGCCAGCAGTGATGGAGTAGGAGGTACCGGGGAGCTGTTTTTT. Its protein product is CASSDGVGGTGELFF.

The table lists this clonotype with a few counts. The rearrangement links TRBV5-1 to TRBJ2-7; no firm D call. CDR1 is SGHRS, CDR2 YFSETQ, per germline. The CDR3 consists of 14 residues. The V end was cut by 2 bases, the J end by 7 bases, with 16 bases between. CDR3 bases: TGCGCCAGCAGCTTCGACGGCGTTCGTGGGGAGCAGTACGTC. Amino acids: CASSFDGVRGEQYV.

The chain recombines TRBV5-1 with TRBJ2-7, with 7 nucleotides matching TRBD1. Trimming removed 3 bases from V and 2 bases from J; junction bases left unmatched: 5. CDR3 length: 14 amino acids. Germline V gives CDR1 SGHRS, CDR2 YFSETQ. The CDR3 sequence is CASSYRGDTYEQYV. CDR3 DNA: TGCGCCAGCAGCTACAGGGGCGACACCTACGAGCAGTACGTC.

This chain connects TRBV7-6 to TRBJ2-5, with 7 bases lining up with TRBD2. The CDR3 contains 15 residues. Unmatched junction bases numbered 13, after V lost 8 bases and J lost 4 bases. Germline assignment: CDR1 SGHVS and CDR2 FNYEAQ. The CDR3 DNA is TGTGCCAGCGCACGGCGGGGATGGGGGGGAGAGACCCAGTACTTC. This codes for CASARRGWGGETQYF.

In this sample, this clonotype turned up a few times. The chain recombines TRBV21-1 with TRBJ2-2. TRBV21-1 is flagged as a pseudogene. The CDR3 length is 13 residues. CDR3 nucleotide sequence: TGTGCCAGCAGCACCCGAGACACCGGGGAGCTGTTTTTT. Residues: CASSTRDTGELFF.

This rearrangement joins TRBV9 to TRBJ1-2; 9 bases are a match to TRBD1. Trimming removed 0 bases from V and 8 bases from J; junction bases left unmatched: 8. Looked up from germline, CDR1 is SGDLS and CDR2 is YYNGEE. The CDR3 is 15 residues long. The CDR3 DNA reads as TGTGCCAGCAGCGTAGCTAACAGGGGGCTTGAGGGCTACACCTTC. It translates to CASSVANRGLEGYTF. Full variable domain (rest looked up from reference TRBV9 and TRBJ1-2): DSGVTQTPKHLITATGQRVTLRCSPRSGDLSVYWYQQSLDQGLQFLIQYYNGEERAKGNILERFSAQQFPDLHSELNLSSLELGDSALYFCASSVANRGLEGYTFGSGTRLTVV.

This clonotype was detected only a few times. The V call is TRBV7-6, the J call TRBJ1-1, with TRBD1 identical over 9 bases. From germline, CDR1 is SGHVS and CDR2 FNYEAQ. The CDR3 is 15 residues long. V lost 4 bases to trimming and J lost 5 bases; unmatched junction nucleotides: 8. The CDR3 spells CASSSNRGRGTEAFF. As DNA, the CDR3 is TGTGCCAGCAGCTCTAACAGGGGGCGTGGGACTGAAGCTTTCTTT. Complete variable domain (other parts from reference TRBV7-6 and TRBJ1-1): GAGVSQSPRYKVTKRGQDVALRCDPISGHVSLYWYRQALGQGPEFLTYFNYEAQQDKSGLPNDRFSAERPEGSISTLTIQRTEQRDSAMYRCASSSNRGRGTEAFFGQGTRLTVV.

This clonotype has a handful of counts. J is TRBJ1-1 and V is TRBV5-1, with D perhaps matching TRBD1 (5 bases). CDR1 and CDR2 from the germline V gene are SGHRS and YFSETQ. The CDR3 covers 13 residues. V lost 6 bases and J lost 2, with 11 bases in between. CDR3 sequence: CASMGGTNTEAFF. Here the CDR3 DNA reads TGCGCCAGCATGGGGGGGACCAACACTGAAGCTTTCTTT.

This chain joins TRBV12-3 or TRBV12-4 and TRBJ1-4, with 8 bases aligning to TRBD1. V lost 8 bases and J lost 10; bases outside the gene matches: 18. The CDR3 is made up of 16 amino acids. CDR3 nucleotides: TGTGCCAGCTCTAACCCCCAAGGACAGGGACGAGGAAAACTGTTTTTT. This encodes CASSNPQGQGRGKLFF.

This chain joins TRBV5-4 and TRBJ2-3; D may be TRBD2 (7 bases). CDR3 length: 17 residues. CDR1 SGHNT and CDR2 YYREEE come from the germline V gene (reference sequence). The ends were cut back, 4 bases at V and 1 base at J, with 19 bases in the middle. The CDR3 nucleotides are TGTGCCAGCAGCCCGGGGGCCGCGGGGGACGGCACAGATACGCAGTATTTT. It encodes CASSPGAAGDGTDTQYF.

This clonotype has a handful of counts. The chain is built from TRBV6-5 and TRBJ2-7, with D possibly matching TRBD1 (5 bases). This CDR3 is 14 amino acids long. Trimming pared 6 bases from V and 0 bases from J, leaving 12 bases between. CDR1 is MNHEY, CDR2 SVGAGI, per germline. The CDR3 bases are TGTGCCAGCAGCCCCGCAGGGTACTCCTACGAGCAGTACGTC. Encoded protein: CASSPAGYSYEQYV.

The chain joins TRBV4-2 to TRBJ2-1, with D perhaps matching TRBD1 or TRBD2 (5 bases each). This CDR3 is built from 14 residues. Per germline, CDR1 LGHNA and CDR2 YNFKEQ. With 1 base removed from V and 4 bases from J, the gap between germline ends came to 8 bases. This CDR3 is CASSQGGVYNEQFF. CDR3 sequence (DNA): TGTGCCAGCAGCCAAGGAGGGGTTTACAATGAGCAGTTCTTC.

V and J are TRBV5-5 and TRBJ1-1; D may be TRBD1 (5 bases). The CDR3 sequence is 13 residues long. Trimming took 2 bases from V and 3 from J, leaving 8 bases between them. Germline CDR1 and CDR2: SGHKS and YYEKEE (reference sequence). This CDR3 reads CASSLQVHTEAFF. In DNA form, the CDR3 reads TGTGCCAGCAGCTTACAGGTTCACACTGAAGCTTTCTTT. Full variable domain (remainder filled in from reference TRBV5-5 and TRBJ1-1): DAGVTQSPTHLIKTRGQQVTLRCSPISGHKSVSWYQQVLGQGPQFIFQYYEKEERGRGNFPDRFSARQFPNYSSELNVNALLLGDSALYLCASSLQVHTEAFFGQGTRLTVV.

The chain has TRBV20-1 and TRBJ2-7, with D unclear. The CDR3 extends over 13 amino acids. The germline gives CDR1 DFQATT, CDR2 SNEGSKA (reference sequence). V was cut by 0 bases and J by 3 bases, with 9 bases left in between. Here the CDR3 DNA reads TGCAGTGCTAGAGAGGCTGGAGACTACGAGCAGTACGTC. Translating gives CSAREAGDYEQYV.

The chain recombines TRBV13 with TRBJ2-2; the D gene is possibly TRBD1 (5 bases). CDR3 length equals 14 residues. Trimming left V 5 bases short and J 3 bases short, with 10 bases between. Per the germline V gene, CDR1 is PRHDT and CDR2 is FYEKMQ (reference sequence). CDR3 amino acids: CASSPRGDTGELFF. The CDR3 region has the DNA TGTGCCAGCAGCCCAAGGGGTGACACCGGGGAGCTGTTTTTT.

This clonotype has more than one count but fewer than ten. The chain employs TRBV7-8 and TRBJ2-1; either TRBD1 or TRBD2 may supply D (5 bases each). Germline V gives CDR1 SGHVS, CDR2 FQNEAQ. This CDR3 has 14 amino acids. With 3 bases removed from V and 4 bases from J, the gap between germline ends came to 10 bases. The CDR3 region is CASSFGATYNEQFF. The DNA for the CDR3 is TGTGCCAGCAGCTTCGGGGCAACTTACAATGAGCAGTTCTTC.